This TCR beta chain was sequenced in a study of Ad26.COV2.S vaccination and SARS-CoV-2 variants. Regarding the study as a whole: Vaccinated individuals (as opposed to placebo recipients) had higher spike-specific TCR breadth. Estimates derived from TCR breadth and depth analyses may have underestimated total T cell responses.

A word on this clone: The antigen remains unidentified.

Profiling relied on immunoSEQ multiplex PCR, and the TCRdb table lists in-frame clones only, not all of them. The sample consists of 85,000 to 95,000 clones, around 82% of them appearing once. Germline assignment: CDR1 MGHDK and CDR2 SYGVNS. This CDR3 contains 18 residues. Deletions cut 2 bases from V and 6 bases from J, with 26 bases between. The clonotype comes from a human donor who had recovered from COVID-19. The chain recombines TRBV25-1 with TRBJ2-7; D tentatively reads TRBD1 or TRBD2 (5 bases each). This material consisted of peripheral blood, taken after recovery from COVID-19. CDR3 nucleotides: TGTGCCAGCAGTGAACCCTCGCACGGGGCAGGGAAAGTTCTCGAGCAGTACTTC. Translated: CASSEPSHGAGKVLEQYF.